Following are 9 T cell receptor beta chains from one sample sequenced in a study of blood T cell repertoires in COVID-19. The method was immunoSEQ multiplex PCR; TCRdb's version includes in-frame clones alone and lacks a portion of them. The table includes 150,000 to 200,000 clones, approximately 73% detected once. The sequencing sample was made of PBMCs or T cells enriched from blood (not recorded which). The receptors were gathered from a woman in her fifties or sixties with acute COVID-19.

The V call is TRBV11-2, the J call TRBJ1-1; D ambiguous. The ends were cut back, 1 base at V and 0 bases at J, with 9 bases in the middle. The CDR3 has 15 residues. Germline CDR1 reads SGHAT; CDR2 reads FQNNGV. This CDR3 reads CASSLGSTVNTEAFF. The CDR3 coding sequence is TGTGCCAGCAGCTTAGGCTCCACGGTGAACACTGAAGCTTTCTTT.

The rearrangement uses TRBV18 and TRBJ2-7, with D hard to call. There are 12 residues in the CDR3. The germline gives CDR1 KGHSH, CDR2 LQKENI. V was pared by 3 bases and J by 0 bases, with 3 bases between. For the CDR3, the DNA is TGTGCCAGCTCACCGAGCTCCTACGAGCAGTACGTC. Amino acids: CASSPSSYEQYV.

The chain uses TRBV11-2 and TRBJ2-3; 8 nucleotides agree with TRBD1. Trimming took 4 bases from V and 2 from J; bases not matched to a gene: 5. The germline V gene encodes CDR1 SGHAT and CDR2 FQNNGV. The length of the CDR3 is 15 residues. As DNA, the CDR3 is TGTGCCAGCAGCTGGTACCAGGGGGCCACAGATACGCAGTATTTT. This encodes CASSWYQGATDTQYF.

The rearrangement links TRBV5-1 to TRBJ2-3, with D perhaps TRBD2 (5 bases). Trimming stripped 7 bases from V and 1 base from J, with 13 bases between. Germline V gene data show CDR1 as SGHRS and CDR2 as YFSETQ. The CDR3 loop spans 14 amino acids. The CDR3 DNA reads TGCGCCAGCCAAGACTATGGGGGCACAGATACGCAGTATTTT. Translating it yields CASQDYGGTDTQYF.

V and J are TRBV6-5 and TRBJ1-1; no clear D. In germline, CDR1 is MNHEY, CDR2 SVGAGI. CDR3 length: 14 amino acids. Trimming shortened V by 10 bases and J by 0 bases, and 15 bases separated the two germline ends. The CDR3 is CATLPGSLNTEAFF. CDR3 coding DNA: TGTGCCACTTTGCCAGGCAGTTTGAACACTGAAGCTTTCTTT.

The chain recombines TRBV28 with TRBJ2-5; 9 positions match TRBD1. The CDR3 totals 14 residues. The germline V gene encodes CDR1 MDHEN and CDR2 SYDVKM. V gave up 7 bases and J gave up 4 bases; unmatched junction bases: 7. In DNA form, the CDR3 reads TGTGCCAGCAAGCGGGACAGGGTGCGAGAGACCCAGTACTTC. It encodes CASKRDRVRETQYF.

V is TRBV28 and J is TRBJ1-2; 9 positions agree with TRBD1. CDR1 MDHEN and CDR2 SYDVKM come from the germline V gene. The CDR3 totals 15 residues. The V segment lost 6 bases and the J segment 8 bases; nucleotides outside the gene matches: 13. CDR3 bases: TGTGCCAGCAGATTTCCCGGGACAGGGTTCGGGGGCTACACCTTC. This encodes CASRFPGTGFGGYTF.

The gene calls are TRBV28 and TRBJ1-5; D ambiguous. Germline values: CDR1 MDHEN, CDR2 SYDVKM. Trimming took off 7 bases at V and 4 bases at J, with 8 bases between the two ends. There are 12 residues in the CDR3. CDR3 DNA sequence: TGTGCCAGCAAGCCGCTTAATCAGCCCCAGCATTTT. Protein product: CASKPLNQPQHF.

This clone has just one count. This sequence joins TRBV18 and TRBJ2-5; 12 bases align to TRBD2. CDR1 and CDR2 (germline): KGHSH, LQKENI. CDR3 length equals 16 residues. V shed 2 bases, J shed 4 bases, and the junction held 5 bases outside the gene matches. CDR3 nucleotides: TGTGCCAGCTCACCAGCTAGCGGGGGGGCCGGAGAGACCCAGTACTTC. Its protein is CASSPASGGAGETQYF. The whole variable domain, remainder taken from reference TRBV18 and TRBJ2-5, is NAGVMQNPRHLVRRRGQEARLRCSPMKGHSHVYWYRQLPEEGLKFMVYLQKENIIDESGMPKERFSAEFPKEGPSILRIQQVVRGDSAAYFCASSPASGGAGETQYFGPGTRLLVL.